This TCR beta chain was identified in a study of T cells in Graves' hyperthyroidism and ophthalmopathy. Across the whole study: Blood was drawn when the patient was first diagnosed and still untreated. The study's findings and limits: The authors' 13 V-J model separated ophthalmopathy from stable hyperthyroidism.

V lost 5 bases and J 3 bases, leaving 8 bases between the germline ends. Germline V gene data show CDR1 as SEHNR and CDR2 as FQNEAQ (reference sequence). The CDR3 is 13 residues long. Amplified TCR beta CDR3 regions derived from RNA transcripts. The HTBI set primed first-round TCR CDR3 RT-PCR. In TCRdb, the multiplex PCR reads were re-called with MiXCR into one record per CDR3 protein. The sample holds hundreds of thousands of distinct CDR3 sequences, 12% to 15% seen once. This clonotype was detected many times. Its target is not known. The sample comprised blood. This chain connects TRBV7-9 to TRBJ2-1, with D perhaps TRBD1 (6 bases). This receptor was identified in a woman between 18 and 30 years old with Graves' hyperthyroidism. CDR3 nucleotide sequence: TGTGCCAGCAGCCGGACAGACTACAATGAGCAGTTCTTC. Encoded protein: CASSRTDYNEQFF.